These 13 T cell receptor beta chains came from one sample sequenced in a study of shared T cell receptors in the human thymus. Produced via immunoSEQ multiplex PCR; TCRdb's table is partial and in-frame only. The sample has under 850,000 clones, roughly 90% seen once. This same sample was also part of a study on human thymus T cells.

The sequencing input was thymocytes. The receptors were gathered from a boy under two years old with a congenital heart defect.

The rearrangement joins TRBV6-5 to TRBJ2-1; TRBD2 aligns across 7 bases. CDR1 MNHEY and CDR2 SVGAGI come from the germline V gene. V shed 6 bases, J shed 9 bases, and the junction held 5 bases outside the gene matches. The CDR3 runs to 12 residues. CDR3 nucleotides: TGTGCCAGCAGACTACCGGGGGGTGAGCAGTTCTTC. Protein product: CASRLPGGEQFF.

This chain connects TRBV5-8 to TRBJ1-4; no clear D. Trimming removed 4 bases from V and 12 bases from J, with 7 bases in between. The CDR3 consists of 10 residues. Germline assignment: CDR1 SGHTS and CDR2 YDEGEE. The CDR3 nucleotides are TGTGCCAGCAGCCTACGGGAACTGTTTTTT. Its translation is CASSLRELFF.

The CDR3 loop reads CASSMWGGFGNQPQHF. The CDR3 DNA is TGTGCCAGTAGTATGTGGGGGGGCTTTGGGAATCAGCCCCAGCATTTT. The chain recombines TRBV19 with TRBJ1-5; D possibly corresponds to TRBD1 (6 bases). CDR3 length: 16 amino acids. The V end lost 3 bases, the J end lost 4 bases, and 16 bases lay between the germline ends. Per germline, CDR1 LNHDA and CDR2 SQIVND (reference sequence).

This chain joins TRBV30 and TRBJ1-2; 7 bases align to TRBD1. Germline values: CDR1 GTSNPN, CDR2 SVGIG (reference sequence). V gave up 6 bases and J gave up 1 base; unmatched junction bases: 5. CDR3 length: 13 amino acids. DNA for the CDR3: TGTGCCTGTTGGCCAGGGGGTAACTATGGCTACACCTTC. Translating it yields CACWPGGNYGYTF.

This chain connects TRBV19 to TRBJ2-2; D is unresolved. From germline, CDR1 is LNHDA and CDR2 SQIVND (reference sequence). This CDR3 has 15 residues. V gave up 6 bases and J gave up 0 bases, with 11 bases separating them. CDR3 coding DNA: TGTGCCAGTAGGTTGCGCTACCCGAACACCGGGGAGCTGTTTTTT. It is translated as CASRLRYPNTGELFF. The whole variable domain, remainder taken from reference TRBV19 and TRBJ2-2, is DGGITQSPKYLFRKEGQNVTLSCEQNLNHDAMYWYRQDPGQGLRLIYYSQIVNDFQKGDIAEGYSVSREKKESFPLTVTSAQKNPTAFYLCASRLRYPNTGELFFGEGSRLTVL.

This clone was counted a few times. This chain joins TRBV28 and TRBJ1-1; D is ambiguous. The CDR3 extends over 13 amino acids. V was pared by 7 bases and J by 8 bases, with 17 bases between. In germline, CDR1 is MDHEN, CDR2 SYDVKM. CDR3 sequence (DNA): TGTGCCAGCATGAGGGTCCCTTCCTTAGAAGCTTTCTTT. It codes for CASMRVPSLEAFF.

The gene calls are TRBV7-2 and TRBJ2-7; TRBD2 agrees at 14 bases. Looked up from germline, CDR1 is SGHTA and CDR2 is FQGNSA. The CDR3 is 17 residues long. Unmatched junction bases numbered 12, after V lost 4 bases and J lost 7 bases. CDR3 sequence: CASSSGGTSGRGGEQYF. As DNA, the CDR3 is TGTGCCAGCAGCTCAGGGGGGACTAGCGGGAGAGGAGGGGAGCAGTACTTC.

In this sample, this clone turned up once. V gene TRBV2 combines with J gene TRBJ2-7, with 7 bases lining up with TRBD2. The germline gives CDR1 SNHLY, CDR2 FYNNEI. The CDR3 runs 17 residues. V dropped 1 base and J dropped 4; count of bases not matched to a gene: 13. The CDR3 sequence is CASSEGSRDYHVYEQYF. CDR3 in DNA: TGTGCCAGCAGTGAAGGGTCGCGGGACTACCACGTGTACGAGCAGTACTTC.

The chain links TRBV7-7 to TRBJ2-7; possibly TRBD1 for D (5 bases). The V gene's germline CDR1 is SSHAT and CDR2 FNYEAQ (reference sequence). This CDR3 is 14 amino acids long. Trimming took 5 bases from V and 0 from J, leaving 11 bases between them. CDR3 in DNA: TGTGCCAGCAGCCCAGGGTCTAGCTCCTACGAGCAGTACTTC. It translates to CASSPGSSSYEQYF.

The V gene is TRBV27, the J gene TRBJ2-1; D is uncertain. Trimming took 4 bases from V and 5 from J, leaving 15 bases between them. The germline V gene has CDR1 MNHEY and CDR2 SMNVEV (reference sequence). There are 15 residues in the CDR3. The CDR3 loop is CASSSSNGSDNEQFF. For the CDR3, the DNA is TGTGCCAGCAGTTCCTCCAACGGGTCGGACAATGAGCAGTTCTTC.

This clone appeared once. The CDR3 spells CASSFHSPHEQYF. The CDR3 DNA reads TGTGCCAGCAGTTTTCACAGTCCCCACGAGCAGTACTTC. The genes are TRBV27 and TRBJ2-7, with D unclear. CDR1 and CDR2 (germline): MNHEY, SMNVEV (reference sequence). CDR3 size: 13 residues. V dropped 3 bases and J dropped 5 bases, with 11 bases sitting between them.

The chain couples TRBV27 to TRBJ2-5, with D unclear. The CDR3 loop spans 17 amino acids. Trimming left V 8 bases short and J 5 bases short, with 27 bases between. Per germline, CDR1 MNHEY and CDR2 SMNVEV (reference sequence). The CDR3 DNA reads as TGTGCCAGCTCAAACGAGAGAGGCCAGCAGTCGTGGGAGACCCAGTACTTC. This translates into CASSNERGQQSWETQYF.

This chain connects TRBV7-9 to TRBJ2-2; the match to TRBD2 covers 9 bases. CDR1 is SEHNR, CDR2 FQNEAQ, per germline (reference sequence). CDR3 length equals 17 residues. J gave up 6 bases and V 11 bases, and 19 bases lay outside the gene matches. CDR3: CAGTKPREKREAGELFF. In nucleotides, the CDR3 is TGTGCCGGCACCAAACCCCGGGAGAAGCGGGAGGCCGGGGAGCTGTTTTTT. Full variable domain (missing parts from reference TRBV7-9 and TRBJ2-2): DTGVSQNPRHKITKRGQNVTFRCDPISEHNRLYWYRQTLGQGPEFLTYFQNEAQLEKSRLLSDRFSAERPKGSFSTLEIQRTEQGDSAMYLCAGTKPREKREAGELFFGEGSRLTVL.